This T cell receptor (beta chain) was identified during a study of T-cell memory formation after mild COVID-19. Findings of the study overall: Later expanders leaned CD4+, whereas day 15 to 85 contracting clones were balanced CD4/CD8.

Comment on this clonotype: The antigen is not known.

Germline lookup yields CDR1 SGHKS and CDR2 YYEKEE (reference sequence). Trimming cost V 2 bases and J 8 bases; bases outside gene matches: 9. This CDR3 is 15 amino acids long. Barcoded TCR alpha and TCR beta cDNA libraries with UMIs came from 5'RACE using constant-segment primers. Each CDR3 protein gets one entry after TCRdb re-called the 5' RACE reads with MiXCR. There are 350,000 to 400,000 distinct CDR3 sequences in the sample; under 25% occur only once, and around an eighth lies in the top ten. This receptor was identified in an adult woman who had mild COVID-19 (a few samples of this study predate the infection). Cell type and time point are not known. The sequenced material came from PBMCs or a T cell subset sorted from them (not recorded which). The chain links TRBV5-5 to TRBJ1-4; 7 bases match TRBD1. The CDR3 reads CASSFSDRREEKLFF. Written as DNA, the CDR3 is TGTGCCAGCAGCTTCTCGGACAGGCGGGAGGAAAAACTGTTTTTT. The variable domain in full, with the rest retrieved from reference TRBV5-5 and TRBJ1-4, is DAGVTQSPTHLIKTRGQQVTLRCSPISGHKSVSWYQQVLGQGPQFIFQYYEKEERGRGNFPDRFSARQFPNYSSELNVNALLLGDSALYLCASSFSDRREEKLFFGSGTQLSVL.